A selection of T cell receptor beta chains follows, all from one sample in a study of cytomegalovirus exposure and HLA in healthy donors. The repertoire was sequenced with immunoSEQ multiplex PCR; TCRdb's copy has only in-frame clones and lacks some. The table has about 86,000 clones, almost 80% seen once. The sample was PBMCs. Receptors were obtained from a female donor in good health and CMV-seronegative. Each CDR3 is given with its conserved first and last residue. The D gene is left open where the match is weak. For some rows the clone size is stated as once, few or many, or as a class when expanded; others skip it.

CDR3aa	CDR3nt	abundance	d_gene	v_gene	j_gene
CASSPRDRVNTEAFF	TGCGCCAGCAGCCCCCGGGACAGGGTAAACACTGAAGCTTTCTTT	NA	TRBD1	TRBV4-3	TRBJ1-1
CAWISGNEQYF	TGTGCCTGGATATCGGGGAACGAGCAGTACTTC	NA	NA	TRBV30	TRBJ2-7
CASSADRHTMNTEAFF	TGTGCCAGCAGTGCGGACAGGCATACCATGAACACTGAAGCTTTCTTT	once	TRBD1	TRBV25-1	TRBJ1-1
CASSLRDRENNEQFF	TGCGCCAGCAGCCTAAGGGACAGGGAAAACAATGAGCAGTTCTTC	NA	TRBD1	TRBV4-3	TRBJ2-1
CASSSLGESGELFF	TGTGCCAGCAGTTCCTTAGGGGAATCCGGGGAGCTGTTTTTT	NA	NA	TRBV28	TRBJ2-2
CASSLTQGEQYF	TGTGCCAGCAGCTTAACACAGGGCGAGCAGTACTTC	NA	NA	TRBV13	TRBJ2-7
CASRPPGLAGSTDTQYF	TGTGCCAGCAGGCCCCCGGGACTAGCGGGCTCCACAGATACGCAGTATTTT	NA	TRBD2	TRBV7-2	TRBJ2-3
CASNRGGGEQYF	TGTGCCAGCAACCGGGGTGGAGGAGAGCAGTACTTC	NA	NA	TRBV6-5	TRBJ2-7
CASSDGDSYEQYF	TGCGCCAGCAGTGACGGGGACTCCTACGAGCAGTACTTC	NA	NA	TRBV5-1	TRBJ2-7
CASSKDLGQDSYEQYF	TGTGCCAGCAGCAAAGACCTCGGACAGGACTCCTACGAGCAGTACTTC	few	NA	TRBV21-1	TRBJ2-7
CASSDSGGGGNEQFF	TGCGCCAGCAGTGATAGCGGGGGGGGAGGCAATGAGCAGTTCTTC	once	TRBD2	TRBV10-1	TRBJ2-1
CASRSNRQREVPLHF	TGTGCCAGCAGATCCAATCGACAGAGGGAGGTCCCCCTCCACTTT	NA	NA	TRBV27	TRBJ1-6
CASSSGTGSPTDTQYF	TGTGCCAGCAGTTCCGGGACAGGGTCCCCCACAGATACGCAGTATTTT	NA	TRBD1	TRBV6-5	TRBJ2-3
CASSLETGTSGRVPYEQYF	TGTGCCAGCAGTTTAGAGACCGGGACTAGCGGGAGGGTACCCTACGAGCAGTACTTC	NA	TRBD2	TRBV27	TRBJ2-7
CASSVDSGGPPSYNEQFF	TGTGCCAGCAGCGTAGATAGCGGGGGCCCCCCATCCTACAATGAGCAGTTCTTC	NA	TRBD2	TRBV9	TRBJ2-1
CASRLRQEEHEKLFF	TGTGCCAGCAGGTTGAGACAGGAGGAACATGAAAAACTGTTTTTT	once	NA	TRBV28	TRBJ1-4
CASSLELVPDTQYF	TGCGCCAGCAGCTTGGAGCTAGTTCCAGATACGCAGTATTTT	NA	NA	TRBV5-1	TRBJ2-3
CASSLVPGLGETQYF	TGTGCCAGCAGCTTGGTGCCGGGACTAGGGGAGACCCAGTACTTC	NA	TRBD2	TRBV5-5	TRBJ2-5
CASSLGGTGDLPRRFF	TGCGCCAGCAGCCTCGGGGGGACAGGGGACTTACCAAGGAGGTTCTTC	NA	TRBD1	TRBV5-1	TRBJ2-1
CASPPILGSGQINEKLFF	TGTGCCAGCCCGCCAATTCTAGGATCAGGACAGATTAATGAAAAACTGTTTTTT	NA	NA	TRBV18	TRBJ1-4
CASSWDSSYNEQFF	TGTGCCAGCAGCTGGGACAGCTCCTACAATGAGCAGTTCTTC	NA	TRBD1	TRBV11-2	TRBJ2-1
CASSSRGNGDSPLHF	TGTGCCAGCAGCTCAAGGGGGAACGGGGATTCACCCCTCCACTTT	NA	NA	TRBV9	TRBJ1-6
CASSSGPGPQHF	TGTGCCAGCAGTTCCGGTCCGGGGCCCCAGCATTTT	NA	NA	TRBV6-5	TRBJ1-5
CASSPSPGRGSPLHF	TGTGCCAGCAGTCCCTCACCAGGGCGGGGTTCACCCCTCCACTTT	NA	NA	TRBV28	TRBJ1-6
CASTPGVRYEQYF	TGTGCCAGCACTCCAGGGGTTAGATACGAGCAGTACTTC	NA	NA	TRBV2	TRBJ2-7
CASSGRRDRVNEQYF	TGTGCCAGCAGCGGCCGCAGGGACAGGGTTAACGAGCAGTACTTC	NA	TRBD1	TRBV7-2	TRBJ2-7
CASSQGAFSGTSGGAAEQFF	TGTGCCAGCAGCCAAGGTGCTTTCTCGGGGACTAGCGGGGGGGCCGCTGAGCAGTTCTTC	NA	TRBD2	TRBV14	TRBJ2-1